These 17 T cell receptor beta chains came from one sample sequenced in a study of blood T cell repertoires in COVID-19. Profiled with immunoSEQ multiplex PCR; TCRdb holds only in-frame clones, not every one. The table lists around 300,000 clones, over 75% of them singletons. Sequencing was done on a sample of peripheral blood. These receptors all stem from a woman aged 45-60 years with active or convalescent COVID-19.

The rearrangement links TRBV3-1 (or the pseudogene TRBV3-2) to TRBJ1-2; D uncertain. V lost 8 bases to trimming and J lost 6 bases, with 10 bases between them. Germline CDR1 is LGHDT and CDR2 is YNNKEL (reference sequence). The CDR3 covers 11 residues. The CDR3 DNA is TGTGCCAGCCGATTGTGCGATGGCTACACCTTC. Translation gives CASRLCDGYTF.

The genes are TRBV7-2 and TRBJ2-7, with 13 bases fitting TRBD2. CDR3 size: 15 residues. Germline trimming cut 6 bases from V and 2 bases from J; bases unmatched to any gene: 4. In germline, CDR1 is SGHTA, CDR2 FQGNSA. This chain's CDR3 is CASRETSGGTYEQYF. The CDR3 DNA follows: TGTGCCAGCAGAGAGACTAGCGGGGGGACCTACGAGCAGTACTTC.

The chain is built from TRBV9 and TRBJ1-2, with a possible D match to TRBD1 (5 bases). The CDR3 sequence is 15 residues long. The germline gives CDR1 SGDLS, CDR2 YYNGEE. Trimming removed 4 bases at V and 1 base at J, with 14 bases between. CDR3 amino acids: CASSPQGASNYGYTF. The CDR3 nucleotides read TGTGCCAGCAGCCCCCAAGGGGCCAGTAACTATGGCTACACCTTC.

The chain recombines TRBV2 with TRBJ1-5; 10 nucleotides align to TRBD1. This CDR3 has 14 residues. V gave up 6 bases and J gave up 6 bases; unmatched junction bases: 5. Germline assignment: CDR1 SNHLY and CDR2 FYNNEI. As DNA, the CDR3 is TGTGCCAGCAGCCAGGACAGGGGGGGTCAGCCCCAGCATTTT. Residues: CASSQDRGGQPQHF.

The chain has TRBV12-3 or TRBV12-4 and TRBJ1-1; D unclear. V lost 6 bases and J lost 7, with 15 bases in between. The CDR3 has 13 residues. This CDR3 reads CASSLRSPNEAFF. In DNA, the CDR3 is TGTGCCAGCAGCCTCAGGTCCCCCAATGAAGCTTTCTTT.

The chain carries TRBV27 and TRBJ2-2, with 7 bases identical to TRBD1. The CDR3 runs to 19 residues. V shed 0 bases and J 1 base; nucleotides not matched to a gene: 11. Germline V gene data show CDR1 as MNHEY and CDR2 as SMNVEV (reference sequence). CDR3 in DNA: TGTGCCAGCAGTTTATCCGCTGGACAGGACGTGAAGAACACCGGGGAGCTGTTTTTT. It is translated as CASSLSAGQDVKNTGELFF.

The chain combines TRBV6-5 with TRBJ1-1; D uncertain. The germline V gene has CDR1 MNHEY and CDR2 SVGAGI. The CDR3 contains 14 residues. Trimming took off 5 bases at V and 4 bases at J, with 14 bases between the two ends. The CDR3 here is CASSPSTLVTEAFF. DNA for the CDR3: TGTGCCAGCAGTCCCTCGACCCTAGTCACTGAAGCTTTCTTT.

V gene TRBV6-5 combines with J gene TRBJ2-7; D ambiguous. V lost 3 bases, J lost 1 base, and 10 bases lay in between. This CDR3 has 14 residues. Germline V gives CDR1 MNHEY, CDR2 SVGAGI. As DNA, the CDR3 is TGTGCCAGCAGTTATAGAGCTTCTTCCTACGAGCAGTACTTC. It specifies CASSYRASSYEQYF.

V usage is TRBV4-2 and J usage is TRBJ2-2, with D tentatively TRBD2 (5 bases). The germline V gene has CDR1 LGHNA and CDR2 YNFKEQ. The CDR3 has 18 amino acids. Trimming shortened V by 0 bases and J by 5 bases, and 19 bases separated the two germline ends. This chain's CDR3 is CASSQDPTGFDWTGELFF. Written as DNA, the CDR3 is TGTGCCAGCAGCCAAGATCCGACGGGGTTTGATTGGACCGGGGAGCTGTTTTTT.

The CDR3 coding sequence is TGTGCCATCAGTCCACAGGGGTCGAACACTGAAGCTTTCTTT. Translating it yields CAISPQGSNTEAFF. V gene TRBV10-3 combines with J gene TRBJ1-1, with 7 positions matching TRBD1. V shed 5 bases, J shed 1 base, and the junction held 4 bases outside the gene matches. Germline CDR1 and CDR2: ENHRY and SYGVKD. The CDR3 runs 14 residues.

In this sample, this clone turned up once. The chain couples TRBV12-3 or TRBV12-4 to TRBJ2-2; 8 positions match TRBD1. The CDR3 is made up of 13 amino acids. V trimming: 6 bases; J trimming: 6 bases; junction bases outside the gene matches: 3. CDR3 nucleotides: TGTGCCAGCAGACCGACAGGGGCCGGGGAGCTGTTTTTT. Translation gives CASRPTGAGELFF.

This chain links TRBV15 with TRBJ1-1; maybe TRBD1 (6 bases). The germline gives CDR1 LNHNV, CDR2 YYDKDF (reference sequence). Deletions cut 4 bases from V and 2 bases from J, with 20 bases between. This CDR3 contains 17 residues. The CDR3 nucleotides read TGTGCCACCAGCACTTGGCCCCGGGGGGGGCTCAACACTGAAGCTTTCTTT. It yields the protein CATSTWPRGGLNTEAFF.

This chain joins TRBV24-1 and TRBJ1-5; 9 positions agree with TRBD1. CDR1 and CDR2 from the germline V gene are KGHDR and SFDVKD. CDR3 length: 16 amino acids. V was pared by 5 bases and J by 6 bases, with 10 bases of the junction left unmatched. CDR3 region: CATSVGQGRGIQPQHF. In DNA form, the CDR3 reads TGTGCCACCAGTGTCGGACAGGGGAGAGGGATTCAGCCCCAGCATTTT.

V usage is TRBV7-6 and J usage is TRBJ2-1; 12 nucleotides line up with TRBD2. CDR3 size: 18 residues. The ends lost 2 bases at V and 5 bases at J; junction bases unmatched: 10. CDR1 and CDR2 (germline): SGHVS, FNYEAQ. The CDR3 DNA sequence: TGTGCCAGCAGCTTATGGGTCGGCTCTAGCGGGAGGGACAATGAGCAGTTCTTC. Translation: CASSLWVGSSGRDNEQFF.

This clone has a handful of counts. CDR3 coding DNA: TGTGCCAGCAGCTTGGTTGCAGGGGGCTTTTCAGGAGGCTACACCTTC. Protein: CASSLVAGGFSGGYTF. The gene calls are TRBV5-6 and TRBJ1-2, with TRBD1 matching over 8 bases. From germline, CDR1 is SGHDT and CDR2 YYEEEE. Unmatched junction bases numbered 12, after V lost 0 bases and J lost 8 bases. The CDR3 spans 16 residues. The complete variable domain, with remaining parts taken from reference TRBV5-6 and TRBJ1-2, reads DAGVTQSPTHLIKTRGQQVTLRCSPKSGHDTVSWYQQALGQGPQFIFQYYEEEERQRGNFPDRFSGHQFPNYSSELNVNALLLGDSALYLCASSLVAGGFSGGYTFGSGTRLTVV.

Remarks on this clone: In the same sample, other DNA sequences code for this CDR3. V gene TRBV5-1 combines with J gene TRBJ1-6; perhaps TRBD1 as D (5 bases). The germline CDR1 and CDR2 sequences are SGHRS and YFSETQ. The CDR3 totals 15 residues. Trimming removed 1 base from V and 9 bases from J, with 14 bases in between. CDR3 nucleotide sequence: TGCGCCAGCAGCTTGAAAGGGCAGGGAGGTTCACCCCTCCACTTT. It encodes CASSLKGQGGSPLHF.

The chain couples TRBV10-2 to TRBJ1-1; 8 bases match TRBD1. Germline assignment: CDR1 WSHSY and CDR2 SAAADI. Trimming cost V 0 bases and J 8 bases; bases outside gene matches: 11. The CDR3 runs 16 residues. CDR3: CASSESIFNRDREAFF. DNA for the CDR3: TGCGCCAGCAGTGAGTCGATTTTTAATAGGGACAGGGAAGCTTTCTTT.